A single sample is the source of the 3 T cell receptor beta chains below, sequenced in a study of T cell responses to AZD1222 COVID-19 vaccine. Sequencing was performed with immunoSEQ multiplex PCR; in TCRdb, only in-frame clones are kept and a portion is missing. The sample includes roughly 93,000 clones, around 85% seen only once; the top ten take about 6%. Specimen: peripheral blood, collected on day 0 of AZD1222 vaccination. The receptor source for this set is an adult in good health.

The chain recombines TRBV4-1 with TRBJ2-2; D remains ambiguous. The CDR3 consists of 13 residues. The germline V gene has CDR1 MGHRA and CDR2 YSYEKL. Between the trimmed V and J ends, which lost 0 bases and 8 bases, there was a span of 7 bases. CDR3 coding DNA: TGCGCCAGCAGCCAAGATCGGGCTGGGGAGCTGTTTTTT. Translating it yields CASSQDRAGELFF.

This rearrangement joins TRBV14 to TRBJ1-1; D is ambiguous. The V gene lost 0 bases and the J gene lost 13 bases, with 15 bases spanning the gap. From germline, CDR1 is SGHDN and CDR2 FVKESK. There are 13 residues in the CDR3. The CDR3 sequence is CASSQEAFGFGFF. The CDR3 DNA reads TGTGCCAGCAGCCAAGAGGCCTTCGGTTTTGGTTTCTTT.

The CDR3 DNA sequence: TGCGCCAGCAGGTCCACAGGGACAGCAGACTCGATCACTGAAGCTTTCTTT. It yields the protein CASRSTGTADSITEAFF. V gene TRBV23-1 combines with J gene TRBJ1-1; 7 bases are shared with TRBD1. TRBV23-1 is classed as an ORF, of uncertain function. The V and J ends lost 6 bases and 4 bases, in that order; junction bases with no gene match: 17. The CDR3 loop spans 17 amino acids.